This TCR beta chain was recovered during a study of blood T cells in healthy people across ages. With 2 bases clipped from V and 12 bases from J, the junction kept 9 bases outside the gene matches. Germline V gives CDR1 MNHNS, CDR2 SASEGT. CDR3 length equals 15 residues. Sample-barcoded 5' priming and a J-beta primer mix drove a second PCR of about 7 to 12 cycles. TCRdb recomputed calls from the 5' RACE reads with MiXCR, one row per CDR3 protein. The data hold approximately 880,000 distinct CDR3 sequences, with roughly 48% observed a single time. V and J are TRBV6-1 and TRBJ1-6, with TRBD1 identical over 8 bases. Sequencing input: blood. The TCR sequence derives from a man in his thirties or forties in good health. The CDR3 region has the DNA TGTGCCAGCAGTGAATATGCACAGGGGGACCGACCCCTCCACTTT. Amino acid sequence: CASSEYAQGDRPLHF.